This TCR beta chain was captured in a study of CD8 T cells in Susac syndrome. Broader study findings: TEMRA cells and active patients showed peak Susac CD8+ clonal expansion. In total CD8+ repertoires, 15 to 20 Susac-specific public clones were found, and in CD8+ TEMRA repertoires, 4 or 5 were found.

Negative isolation was applied to CD8+ and CD4+ T cells, and FACS enrichment was applied to TEMRA cells. The CDR3 length is 15 residues. CDR1 is SEHNR, CDR2 FQNEAQ, per germline (reference sequence). V was trimmed by 5 bases and J by 3 bases, leaving 14 bases between them. With random hexamers, 0.5 to 1 ug RNA was reverse transcribed. Coverage of TCR beta CDR3 amplification by immunoSEQ multiplex PCR extended to 54 Vbeta and 13 Jbeta. MiXCR, run by TCRdb on the immunoSEQ multiplex PCR reads, gives a single entry per CDR3 protein. This table holds about 190,000 distinct CDR3 sequences, 85% to 95% found once. Remarks on this clonotype: Its antigen remains unidentified.

The receptor's source is a human donor with Susac syndrome. The chain uses TRBV7-9 and TRBJ2-1; a weak D match, TRBD2 (5 bases). The sample taken for sequencing was CD8+ T cells from PBMCs. The CDR3 protein is CASSQGSGIYNEQFF. CDR3 DNA sequence: TGTGCCAGCAGCCAAGGGTCCGGGATCTACAATGAGCAGTTCTTC. Looking up the rest from reference TRBV7-9 and TRBJ2-1 gives the full variable domain: DTGVSQNPRHKITKRGQNVTFRCDPISEHNRLYWYRQTLGQGPEFLTYFQNEAQLEKSRLLSDRFSAERPKGSFSTLEIQRTEQGDSAMYLCASSQGSGIYNEQFFGPGTRLTVL.